Listed below are T cell receptor beta chains from one sample, sequenced in a study of a mutant IDH1 vaccine in newly diagnosed glioma. These TCRs' antigens remain unknown. This table comes from immunoSEQ multiplex PCR, and its TCRdb copy is limited to in-frame clones, with some not included. The table has 37,000 or so clones, about 79% seen once. Sequenced material: PBMCs, taken from a glioma patient whose treatment included an IDH1 peptide vaccine. The source is a man aged 25-45 years with glioma. The CDR3 runs from the conserved cysteine through the conserved F or W. A D gene is named only where the DNA matches it firmly. A row's size may be missing; if present it is once, few, many or a size class.

d_call cdr3_length clone_size j_call v_call cdr3_aa cdr3_nt
TRBD1 16 - TRBJ1-1 TRBV9 CASSAGQGDLNTEAFF TGTGCCAGCAGCGCGGGACAGGGGGACCTGAACACTGAAGCTTTCTTT
- 16 - TRBJ2-7 TRBV5-1 CASSSLTRPSSYEQYF TGCGCCAGCAGCTCCCTTACAAGACCAAGCTCCTACGAGCAGTACTTC
TRBD1 18 - TRBJ1-2 TRBV29-1 CSVEVNPGQGAKNYGYTF TGCAGCGTTGAAGTGAACCCGGGACAGGGGGCTAAGAACTATGGCTACACCTTC
- 15 - TRBJ2-7 TRBV19 CASSPRTAPSYEQYF TGTGCCAGTAGTCCCCGGACAGCACCCTCCTACGAGCAGTACTTC
TRBD1 14 - TRBJ1-2 TRBV5-1 CASSLAGDRGGYTF TGCGCCAGCAGCTTGGCCGGGGACAGGGGCGGCTACACCTTC
- 12 - TRBJ1-3 TRBV10-2 CASQGAGNTIYF TGCGCCAGTCAGGGAGCTGGAAACACCATATATTTT
- 15 - TRBJ1-1 TRBV7-8 CASSLAAGQNTEAFF TGTGCCAGCAGCTTAGCGGCTGGTCAGAACACTGAAGCTTTCTTT
TRBD1 18 - TRBJ1-6 TRBV27 CASSFYGTGDSYNSPLHF TGTGCCAGCAGTTTCTATGGGACAGGGGACTCCTATAATTCACCCCTCCACTTT
- 13 - TRBJ2-5 TRBV15 CATSRDREEGKNF TGTGCCACCAGCAGGGACCGCGAGGAGGGGAAGAACTTC
- 16 - TRBJ1-1 TRBV7-2 CASSLAMGGGSTEAFF TGTGCCAGCAGCTTAGCGATGGGGGGCGGTAGCACTGAAGCTTTCTTT
- 14 - TRBJ2-2 TRBV19 CASSIRRNTGELFF TGTGCCAGTAGTATAAGGAGAAACACCGGGGAGCTGTTTTTT
TRBD1 14 - TRBJ1-4 TRBV7-9 CASSSGQGSEKLFF TGTGCCAGCAGCTCGGGACAGGGTAGTGAAAAACTGTTTTTT
- 14 - TRBJ1-3 TRBV29-1 CSVEDVSVRDTIYF TGCAGCGTTGAAGACGTCTCGGTCCGGGACACCATATATTTT
- 14 - TRBJ2-7 TRBV2 CASSEGVGSYEQYF TGTGCCAGCAGTGAGGGGGTAGGCTCCTACGAGCAGTACTTC
- 14 - TRBJ2-2 TRBV10-3 CAISEAGNTGELFF TGTGCCATCAGTGAAGCAGGGAACACCGGGGAGCTGTTTTTT
TRBD1 15 - TRBJ1-2 TRBV2 CARTRPQGANYGYTF TGTGCCAGAACCCGCCCTCAGGGGGCAAACTATGGCTACACCTTC
TRBD2 15 - TRBJ2-1 TRBV14 CASSQRAGGPNEQFF TGTGCCAGCAGCCAAAGAGCGGGGGGGCCAAATGAGCAGTTCTTC
- 16 few TRBJ1-4 TRBV4-1 CASSQVFPATNEKLFF TGCGCCAGCAGCCAAGTTTTCCCGGCAACTAATGAAAAACTGTTTTTT
- 14 - TRBJ2-7 TRBV5-1 CASSPRTGVNEQYF TGCGCCAGCAGCCCCCGGACGGGAGTGAACGAGCAGTACTTC
- 14 - TRBJ2-2 TRBV5-1 CASSLPLNTGELFF TGCGCCAGCAGCTTGCCCCTGAACACCGGGGAGCTGTTTTTT
TRBD2 15 - TRBJ2-3 TRBV5-6 CASSLLREGTDTQYF TGTGCCAGCAGCTTGTTGCGGGAGGGCACAGATACGCAGTATTTT
- 15 - TRBJ1-1 TRBV10-3 CAISDQGQMNTEAFF TGTGCCATCAGTGATCAGGGACAAATGAACACTGAAGCTTTCTTT
- 15 few TRBJ1-2 TRBV16 CASSQTVDASYGYTF TGTGCCAGCAGCCAAACGGTGGACGCCTCCTATGGCTACACCTTC
TRBD1 16 once TRBJ1-4 TRBV4-1 CASSPHTGADNEKLFF TGCGCCAGCAGCCCGCACACAGGGGCTGATAATGAAAAACTGTTTTTT
- 12 - TRBJ2-7 TRBV25-1 CASSEVSAEQYF TGTGCCAGCAGTGAAGTGTCAGCAGAGCAGTACTTC
TRBD1 14 - TRBJ1-1 TRBV19 CASIGTGGVTEAFF TGTGCCAGTATAGGGACAGGGGGCGTGACTGAAGCTTTCTTT
- 14 - TRBJ2-3 TRBV7-3 CASSRTGSGDTQYF TGTGCCAGCAGCCGAACAGGATCCGGAGATACGCAGTATTTT
TRBD1 13 - TRBJ1-1 TRBV6-7 CASSYRQGSEAFF TGTGCCAGCAGTTACAGACAGGGGTCTGAAGCTTTCTTT
- 13 - TRBJ1-6 TRBV6-6 CASSSDSISPLHF TGTGCCAGCAGTTCTGACAGTATTTCACCCCTCCACTTT
TRBD2 14 once TRBJ2-3 TRBV19 CASSISGRTDTQYF TGTGCCAGTAGTATCTCCGGGAGGACAGATACGCAGTATTTT
TRBD2 17 - TRBJ2-1 TRBV5-5 CASSYGLAGKIYNEQFF TGTGCCAGCAGCTACGGACTAGCGGGCAAGATTTACAATGAGCAGTTCTTC
TRBD1 12 once TRBJ1-1 TRBV6-5 CASMQGGTEAFF TGTGCCAGCATGCAGGGGGGCACTGAAGCTTTCTTT
TRBD1 14 few TRBJ1-2 TRBV25-1 CASISGQPPYGYTF TGTGCCAGCATATCGGGACAGCCACCCTATGGCTACACCTTC
- 20 - TRBJ1-2 TRBV21-1 CASSPARPGKVGVLPYGYTF TGTGCCAGCAGCCCCGCCAGGCCCGGGAAGGTTGGGGTCCTACCTTATGGCTACACCTTC
TRBD2 20 - TRBJ2-1 TRBV10-1 CASSESGTGSGRAIYNEQFF TGCGCCAGCAGTGAGTCAGGGACGGGTAGCGGGAGAGCTATCTACAATGAGCAGTTCTTC
- 12 - TRBJ2-5 TRBV5-6 CASSLAGETQYF TGTGCCAGCAGCTTGGCTGGGGAGACCCAGTACTTC
- 16 - TRBJ2-1 TRBV7-8 CASSLARQGSYNEQFF TGTGCCAGCAGCTTAGCGCGGCAGGGGTCCTACAATGAGCAGTTCTTC